These 2 T cell receptor beta chains were all obtained from the same sample, sequenced in a study of beta chain features in type 1 diabetes. Study findings and constraints: When Type 1 diabetes patients were examined, their TCRB CDR3s proved moderately but significantly shorter in all four CD4+ subsets.

Expressed TCRB transcripts were sequenced after all isolated RNA was converted to cDNA. This table comes from immunoSEQ multiplex PCR, and its TCRdb copy is limited to in-frame clones, with some not included. The sample consists of 630,000 or so clones, roughly an eighth of them appearing once. Their antigens remain unidentified. The specimen was naive CD4+ T cells from blood. These receptors all stem from a man aged 18 to 29 with type 1 diabetes.

The chain links TRBV30 to TRBJ2-3; 8 bases fit TRBD2. V dropped 0 bases and J dropped 2; count of bases not matched to a gene: 4. Per the germline V gene, CDR1 is GTSNPN and CDR2 is SVGIG (reference sequence). This CDR3 comprises 15 residues. The DNA of the CDR3 is TGTGCCTGGAGTGTCCGGGGGGGGTACACAGATACGCAGTATTTT. Its protein product is CAWSVRGGYTDTQYF.

The chain couples TRBV13 to TRBJ1-4; D call uncertain. The V gene's germline CDR1 is PRHDT and CDR2 FYEKMQ (reference sequence). V dropped 2 bases and J dropped 1 base, with 8 bases sitting between them. This CDR3 has 15 amino acids. The CDR3 DNA reads TGTGCCAGCAGCTTAAGGACTCGAACTAATGAAAAACTGTTTTTT. Amino acids: CASSLRTRTNEKLFF.